The entry that follows covers one T cell receptor (beta chain) sequence. It lacks a known antigen. No much larger clonotype is one base removed from it; base qualities were not supplied. These data are taken from a study of blood T cell repertoires in COVID-19 (dated by TCRdb to 2020 to 2022). Turning to the overall study: Collaborator samples came from the United States, Italy and Spain and covered acute and convalescent phases of COVID-19. The prospective study material was composed of cDNA or gDNA derived from T cells, B-cell-depleted T cells, or PBMCs. Deeply sampled blood TCRbeta repertoires from subjects exposed to, actively infected with, or recovered from COVID-19 were included in the dataset. The repertoires were made available in a free public database intended to serve as a resource for research on the immune response to SARS-CoV-2. The samples were drawn from two sources: the first 160 participants of the ongoing ImmuneRACE study, and 1,254 subjects contributed by 6 global collaborators. Sample metadata almost always included a de-identified subject ID, COVID-19 status, age in years and sex. Where available, HLA class I and class II types were taken from metadata supplied by the sample provider and were not determined by assay-based typing.

TCRbeta CDR3 regions were amplified from genomic DNA using the immunoSEQ Assay, a bias-controlled multiplex PCR. As for the authors' bioinformatics: Within the assay, amplification of reference gene primers was used to estimate how many nucleated cells each sample contained. To quantify the absolute abundance of each unique TCRbeta CDR3 rearrangement, sequence reads were collapsed and filtered. For each sample, productive Simpson clonality was calculated as the square root of Simpson's diversity index across productive rearrangements. The table comes from immuneACCESS by way of TCRdb, which keeps in-frame sequences with V and J called. Part of the clones is missing from these tables; in studies checked, under half for an unresolved V gene and the rest for unknown reasons. Clone size and V and J calls were adopted from that table, with D and trimming inferred from the DNA. The sample table holds about 33,000 clones, of which about 90% were seen once. The ten largest make up almost 10% of the sample.

Including the terminal cysteine and phenylalanine, the CDR3 comprises 15 residues. This entry keeps only the CDR3 DNA: 45 bases, framed from base 1. As encoded in the germline V gene, CDR1 is SGDLS while CDR2 is YYNGEE. Trimming takes 3 bases off V and 5 bases off J; junction bases not matched to a gene: 8. What the work shows at the level of the full study, not this receptor alone: The quantity of clinical and demographic metadata differed by source and by participant and was supplied without curation.

The collaborating institutions used their own protocols to collect whole blood in K2EDTA tubes. For TCRbeta analysis, collaborators shipped samples in one of three forms: frozen whole blood, isolated PBMCs, or DNA extracted from either of those sample types. This clonotype originated in a human donor with active COVID-19. The donor label of this sample is uncertain. The specimen sequenced was peripheral blood. The V and J genes are TRBV9 and TRBJ2-3; the central 8 bases match TRBD2. Here is the DNA: TGTGCCAGCAGCGGTTGGGGGACTAGTCAAGATACGCAGTATTTT. This codes for CASSGWGTSQDTQYF.